Described below is a single T cell receptor (beta chain) sequence and its context. This entry is derived from a study of blood T cell repertoires in COVID-19. Method: immunoSEQ multiplex PCR; TCRdb's copy keeps in-frame clones and lacks some. This sample carries about 300,000 clones, roughly 88% of them seen once, and the ten largest clones take 2.2%. The germline V gene has CDR1 SGHRS and CDR2 YFSETQ. This CDR3 has 16 amino acids. V lost 4 bases and J lost 3, with 17 bases in between. This chain links TRBV5-1 with TRBJ1-3, with a tentative D call TRBD1 (6 bases). Sequencing was carried out using PBMCs or T cells enriched from blood (not recorded which). The sequence was obtained from a man aged 25-40 years who had recovered from COVID-19. The CDR3 region has the DNA TGCGCCAGCAGCAACCTGGTGGGGGCGAATGGAAACACCATATATTTT. It translates to CASSNLVGANGNTIYF.